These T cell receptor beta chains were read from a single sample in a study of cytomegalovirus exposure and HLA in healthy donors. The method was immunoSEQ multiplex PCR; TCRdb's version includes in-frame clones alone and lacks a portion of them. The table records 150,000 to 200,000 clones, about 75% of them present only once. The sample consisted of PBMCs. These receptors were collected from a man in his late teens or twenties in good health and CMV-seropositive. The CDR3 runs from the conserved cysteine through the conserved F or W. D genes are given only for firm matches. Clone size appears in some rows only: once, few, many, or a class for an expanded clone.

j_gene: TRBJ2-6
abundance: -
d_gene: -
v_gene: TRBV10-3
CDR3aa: CAIGTQGGTGANVLTF
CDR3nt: TGTGCCATAGGGACACAGGGAGGGACTGGGGCCAACGTCCTGACTTTC

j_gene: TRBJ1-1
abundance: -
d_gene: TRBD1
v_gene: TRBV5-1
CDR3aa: CASSTRQGTNTEAFF
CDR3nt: TGCGCCAGCAGCACTCGACAGGGAACGAACACTGAAGCTTTCTTT

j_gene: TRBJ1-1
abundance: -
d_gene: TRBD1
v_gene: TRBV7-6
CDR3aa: CASSPTGGMNTEAFF
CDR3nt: TGTGCCAGCAGCCCGACAGGGGGAATGAACACTGAAGCTTTCTTT

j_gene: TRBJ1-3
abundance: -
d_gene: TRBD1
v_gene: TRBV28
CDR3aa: CASRGGQTISGNTIYF
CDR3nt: TGTGCCAGCAGGGGGGGACAGACGATCTCTGGAAACACCATATATTTT

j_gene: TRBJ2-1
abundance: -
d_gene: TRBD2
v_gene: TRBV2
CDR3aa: CASSPTSGSVNEQFF
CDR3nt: TGTGCCAGCAGTCCGACTAGCGGGAGTGTGAATGAGCAGTTCTTC

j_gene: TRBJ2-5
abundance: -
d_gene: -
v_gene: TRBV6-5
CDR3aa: CASTDAGAGETQYF
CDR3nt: TGTGCCAGCACCGACGCTGGGGCCGGGGAGACCCAGTACTTC

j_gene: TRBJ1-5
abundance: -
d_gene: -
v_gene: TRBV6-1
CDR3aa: CASSAGINSNQPQHF
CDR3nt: TGTGCCAGCAGTGCGGGGATCAATAGCAATCAGCCCCAACATTTT

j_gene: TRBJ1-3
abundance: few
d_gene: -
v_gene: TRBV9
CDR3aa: CASSVAGAGNTIYF
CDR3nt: TGTGCCAGCAGCGTAGCGGGAGCTGGAAACACCATATATTTT

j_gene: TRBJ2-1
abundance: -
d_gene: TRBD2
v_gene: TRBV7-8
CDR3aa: CASSLVSGHYNEQFF
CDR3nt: TGTGCCAGCAGCTTAGTTAGCGGGCACTACAATGAGCAGTTCTTC

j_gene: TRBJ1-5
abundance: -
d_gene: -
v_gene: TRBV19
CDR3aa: CASTTTGNSNQPQHF
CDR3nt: TGTGCCAGTACTACTACAGGGAATAGCAATCAGCCCCAGCATTTT

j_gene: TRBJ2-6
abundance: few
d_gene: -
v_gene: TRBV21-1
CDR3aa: CASRNRDRGLPGANVLTF
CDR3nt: TGTGCCAGCAGGAACCGGGACAGGGGGCTTCCTGGGGCCAACGTCCTGACTTTC

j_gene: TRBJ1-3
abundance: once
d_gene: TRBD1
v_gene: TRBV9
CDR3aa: CASSTKDRVGNTIYF
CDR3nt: TGTGCCAGCAGCACCAAAGACAGGGTGGGAAACACCATATATTTT

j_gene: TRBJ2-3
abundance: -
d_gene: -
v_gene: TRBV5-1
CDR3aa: CASSLGGQGTDTQYF
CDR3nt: TGCGCCAGCAGCTTGGGGGGGCAAGGGACAGATACGCAGTATTTT

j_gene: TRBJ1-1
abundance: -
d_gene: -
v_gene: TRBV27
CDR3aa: CASSFSGANTEAFF
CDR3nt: TGTGCCAGCAGTTTCTCAGGGGCAAACACTGAAGCTTTCTTT

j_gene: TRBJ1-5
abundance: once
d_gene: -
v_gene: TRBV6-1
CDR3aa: CASSGQPNQPQHF
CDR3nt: TGTGCCAGCAGTGGACAGCCGAATCAGCCCCAGCATTTT